These 28 T cell receptor beta chains were all obtained from the same sample, sequenced in a study of T cell responses to AZD1222 COVID-19 vaccine. Generated by immunoSEQ multiplex PCR, the TCRdb table keeps only in-frame clones and is missing some. The sample holds roughly 100,000 clones, approximately 87% seen once. Material: peripheral blood, obtained on day 0 of AZD1222 vaccination. The receptors here all came from an adult in good health.

This clone appeared a single time. The genes are TRBV7-2 and TRBJ2-7; 9 nucleotides line up with TRBD2. J was trimmed by 4 bases and V by 3 bases; bases with no gene match: 13. Germline V gene data show CDR1 as SGHTA and CDR2 as FQGNSA. The CDR3 spans 17 residues. The DNA for the CDR3 is TGTGCCAGCAGCTTCGCGGCGGGAGGGCCGGGAGGGTACGAGCAGTACTTC. As protein: CASSFAAGGPGGYEQYF.

The rearrangement joins TRBV7-2 to TRBJ2-3; D may be TRBD2 (6 bases). CDR1 and CDR2 (germline): SGHTA, FQGNSA. The CDR3 is made up of 15 amino acids. Trimming pared 4 bases from V and 1 base from J, leaving 12 bases between. The CDR3 bases are TGTGCCAGCAGCTCACTAGCATGGGGCACAGATACGCAGTATTTT. This codes for CASSSLAWGTDTQYF.

The J gene is TRBJ2-1, the V gene TRBV19; D may be TRBD1 (7 bases). This CDR3 is built from 12 residues. V was trimmed by 5 bases and J by 10 bases, leaving 12 bases between them. Looked up from germline, CDR1 is LNHDA and CDR2 is SQIVND (reference sequence). This CDR3 reads CASSGRDSEQFF. CDR3 coding DNA: TGTGCCAGTAGTGGGCGGGACAGCGAGCAGTTCTTC.

This sequence joins TRBV11-2 and TRBJ1-1; D is uncertain. The ends were cut back, 0 bases at V and 0 bases at J, with 11 bases in the middle. Germline-derived CDR1 and CDR2 are SGHAT and FQNNGV. The CDR3 spans 16 residues. CDR3 DNA: TGTGCCAGCAGCTTAGAGAGGACGGCTATGAACACTGAAGCTTTCTTT. Residues: CASSLERTAMNTEAFF.

V usage is TRBV7-2 and J usage is TRBJ2-2, with D possibly matching TRBD1 (6 bases). Germline V gene data show CDR1 as SGHTA and CDR2 as FQGNSA. Trimming removed 1 base at V and 3 bases at J, with 9 bases between. The CDR3 loop spans 15 amino acids. The CDR3 is CASSLVRQDTGELFF. The DNA for the CDR3 is TGTGCCAGCAGCTTAGTTCGACAGGACACCGGGGAGCTGTTTTTT.

V gene TRBV29-1 combines with J gene TRBJ1-3; D call uncertain. The germline V gene has CDR1 SQVTM and CDR2 ANQGSEA. With 4 bases removed from V and 2 bases from J, the gap between germline ends came to 6 bases. The CDR3 sequence is 12 residues long. CDR3 bases: TGCAGCGTTGCCCGGCCTGGAAACACCATATATTTT. Its translation is CSVARPGNTIYF.

The V and J genes are TRBV10-3 and TRBJ2-1; a possible D gene is TRBD2 (5 bases). The germline V gene has CDR1 ENHRY and CDR2 SYGVKD. The CDR3 is made up of 11 amino acids. Between the trimmed V and J ends, which lost 9 bases and 9 bases, there was a span of 12 bases. The CDR3 DNA is TGTGCCATTGCAGTCGCGGGTGAGCAGTTCTTC. This translates into CAIAVAGEQFF.

The V and J genes are TRBV5-1 and TRBJ2-1, with 7 bases identical to TRBD1. CDR3 length: 20 residues. Per germline, CDR1 SGHRS and CDR2 YFSETQ. J was trimmed by 0 bases and V by 3 bases; bases with no gene match: 18. The CDR3 sequence is CASSWEGGRVQAGSYNEQFF. DNA of the CDR3: TGCGCCAGCAGCTGGGAAGGGGGCCGGGTCCAAGCCGGCTCCTACAATGAGCAGTTCTTC.

The rearrangement links TRBV20-1 to TRBJ2-7; 7 nucleotides agree with TRBD1. The germline gives CDR1 DFQATT, CDR2 SNEGSKA (reference sequence). The CDR3 covers 11 residues. The CDR3 loop reads CTGTVIYEQYF. CDR3 coding DNA: TGCACCGGGACAGTGATCTACGAGCAGTACTTC.

The chain joins TRBV5-4 to TRBJ1-6; D is undetermined. The CDR3 extends over 16 amino acids. V lost 0 bases and J lost 7, with 14 bases in between. Looked up from germline, CDR1 is SGHNT and CDR2 is YYREEE (reference sequence). The CDR3 DNA reads as TGTGCCAGCAGCTTGGGCGGGCCGTTAGTAAATTCACCCCTCCACTTT. Amino acids: CASSLGGPLVNSPLHF. Based on the CDR3 plus reference TRBV5-4 and TRBJ1-6, the full variable domain is ETGVTQSPTHLIKTRGQQVTLRCSSQSGHNTVSWYQQALGQGPQFIFQYYREEENGRGNFPPRFSGLQFPNYSSELNVNALELDDSALYLCASSLGGPLVNSPLHFGNGTRLTVT.

This clone was counted once. J is TRBJ2-1 and V is TRBV4-2; TRBD2 agrees at 10 bases. Germline V gene lookup returns CDR1 LGHNA and CDR2 YNFKEQ. This CDR3 comprises 15 residues. V gave up 6 bases and J gave up 8 bases; unmatched junction bases: 10. CDR3 sequence (DNA): TGTGCCAGCAGACCGAACTCCGGGACTAGCGATGAGCAGTTCTTC. Its protein is CASRPNSGTSDEQFF.

The V gene is TRBV20-1, the J gene TRBJ2-1, with TRBD2 matching over 11 bases. Germline loops: CDR1 DFQATT, CDR2 SNEGSKA (reference sequence). CDR3 length: 13 residues. V dropped 3 bases and J dropped 7; count of bases not matched to a gene: 2. CDR3 DNA: TGCAGTGCTAGTAGCGGGAGGGCGAATGAGCAGTTCTTC. It codes for CSASSGRANEQFF.

CDR3 region: CASSPTGGRYEQYF. For the CDR3, the DNA is TGTGCCAGCTCACCGACAGGGGGTAGGTACGAGCAGTACTTC. J is TRBJ2-7 and V is TRBV18; 9 bases are shared with TRBD1. CDR3 length: 14 amino acids. The ends lost 3 bases at V and 4 bases at J; junction bases unmatched: 4. Germline V gene sequence: CDR1 KGHSH, CDR2 LQKENI.

V and J are TRBV19 and TRBJ1-4; perhaps TRBD1 as D (6 bases). Germline V CDR1 and CDR2: LNHDA, SQIVND (reference sequence). The CDR3 runs to 15 residues. V lost 4 bases and J 5 bases, leaving 14 bases between the germline ends. CDR3 protein: CASSRPGQRNEKLFF. The CDR3 bases are TGTGCCAGTAGTAGGCCCGGACAGAGGAATGAAAAACTGTTTTTT.

This clone was seen a few times. The chain couples TRBV24-1 to TRBJ2-1, with D perhaps matching TRBD1 (7 bases). CDR1 and CDR2 from the germline V gene are KGHDR and SFDVKD. The length of the CDR3 is 15 residues. V was shortened by 5 bases and J by 4 bases, with 14 bases between the two germline ends. CDR3 residues: CATSVGSGGYNEQFF. The CDR3 nucleotides are TGTGCCACCAGTGTCGGGTCAGGGGGGTACAATGAGCAGTTCTTC.

The CDR3 DNA reads as TGTGCCAGCAGCTTAAGACAGGCTCCCCAGCATTTT. Translated: CASSLRQAPQHF. The rearrangement uses TRBV12-3 or TRBV12-4 and TRBJ1-5; TRBD1 might be the D (6 bases). There are 12 residues in the CDR3. The germline V and J ends were trimmed by 6 bases and 10 bases, with 13 bases remaining between them.

The chain couples TRBV18 to TRBJ2-7; TRBD2 is a possible D gene (5 bases). Germline CDR1 and CDR2: KGHSH and LQKENI. CDR3 length: 15 amino acids. V lost 5 bases to trimming and J lost 0 bases, with 14 bases between them. The CDR3 spells CASSMQPTSSYEQYF. The CDR3 nucleotides are TGTGCCAGCTCAATGCAACCCACTAGCTCCTACGAGCAGTACTTC.

The V gene is TRBV7-6, the J gene TRBJ1-3; D not certain. Trimming took 1 base from V and 3 from J, leaving 13 bases between them. The CDR3 is made up of 16 amino acids. The V gene's germline CDR1 is SGHVS and CDR2 FNYEAQ. CDR3 protein: CASSLGELQSGNTIYF. CDR3 DNA: TGTGCCAGCAGCTTAGGTGAATTACAGAGTGGAAACACCATATATTTT.

The genes are TRBV5-1 and TRBJ1-2, with 7 bases matching TRBD1. V lost 4 bases to trimming and J lost 6 bases; unmatched junction nucleotides: 12. Germline V gene sequence: CDR1 SGHRS, CDR2 YFSETQ. CDR3 length equals 15 residues. The CDR3 DNA is TGCGCCAGCAGCCCCAGGGGAGGGGGCTTAGATGGCTACACCTTC. Protein sequence: CASSPRGGGLDGYTF.

The chain recombines TRBV3-1 (or the pseudogene TRBV3-2) with TRBJ2-7; D is unresolved. Germline values: CDR1 LGHDT, CDR2 YNNKEL (reference sequence). This CDR3 spans 14 amino acids. Between the trimmed V and J ends, which lost 4 bases and 7 bases, there was a span of 17 bases. The CDR3 bases are TGTGCCAGCAGCCGGATGACTGGGATGGGGGAGCAGTACTTC. It encodes CASSRMTGMGEQYF.

This sequence joins TRBV10-1 and TRBJ1-3; possible D gene TRBD1, 5 bases. The CDR3 has 17 amino acids. Germline V gene sequence: CDR1 WNHNN, CDR2 SYGVQD (reference sequence). Trimming stripped 3 bases from V and 0 bases from J, with 15 bases between. CDR3 sequence reads: CASSDADRRRSGNTIYF. DNA of the CDR3: TGCGCCAGCAGTGACGCAGACAGACGCCGCTCTGGAAACACCATATATTTT.

The chain employs TRBV5-5 and TRBJ2-5; D not certain. Germline assignment: CDR1 SGHKS and CDR2 YYEKEE (reference sequence). This CDR3 comprises 14 residues. V lost 0 bases and J lost 2, with 8 bases in between. The CDR3 DNA reads TGTGCCAGCAGCTTGGAGAAGATTCAAGAGACCCAGTACTTC. Its translation is CASSLEKIQETQYF.

The chain is built from TRBV10-1 and TRBJ2-7; 10 bases line up with TRBD1. The length of the CDR3 is 16 residues. Losses at the gene ends were 6 bases for V and 5 bases for J; bases not matched to a gene: 13. CDR1 and CDR2 (germline): WNHNN, SYGVQD (reference sequence). The CDR3 nucleotides are TGCGCCAGCAGCTTGGGGACAGGGGATAGCAAGGACGAGCAGTACTTC. Its translation: CASSLGTGDSKDEQYF.

The chain has TRBV11-2 and TRBJ2-7; TRBD1 matches 8 bases. The V gene's germline CDR1 is SGHAT and CDR2 FQNNGV. This CDR3 region has 12 residues. V was pared by 6 bases and J by 7 bases, with 5 bases of the junction left unmatched. The CDR3 loop is CASRTGDREQYF. The CDR3 nucleotides read TGTGCCAGCAGGACAGGGGATCGGGAGCAGTACTTC. Full variable domain (remainder filled in from reference TRBV11-2 and TRBJ2-7): EAGVAQSPRYKIIEKRQSVAFWCNPISGHATLYWYQQILGQGPKLLIQFQNNGVVDDSQLPKDRFSAERLKGVDSTLKIQPAKLEDSAVYLCASRTGDREQYFGPGTRLTVT.

In DNA, the CDR3 is TGCGCCAGCAGCCGAGGGGTACAAGAGACCCAGTACTTC. Translation gives CASSRGVQETQYF. The V and J genes are TRBV5-1 and TRBJ2-5, with D perhaps TRBD1 or TRBD2 (5 bases each). This CDR3 comprises 13 residues. Per germline, CDR1 SGHRS and CDR2 YFSETQ. Trimming took 4 bases from V and 2 from J, leaving 9 bases between them. Full variable domain (missing parts from reference TRBV5-1 and TRBJ2-5): KAGVTQTPRYLIKTRGQQVTLSCSPISGHRSVSWYQQTPGQGLQFLFEYFSETQRNKGNFPGRFSGRQFSNSRSEMNVSTLELGDSALYLCASSRGVQETQYFGPGTRLLVL.

This CDR3 reads CASSAGEYEQYF. For the CDR3, the DNA is TGCGCCAGCAGTGCGGGGGAATACGAGCAGTACTTC. The V call is TRBV10-2, the J call TRBJ2-7; weak D call: TRBD2 (6 bases). This CDR3 has 12 residues. Per the germline V gene, CDR1 is WSHSY and CDR2 is SAAADI. Trimming cost V 4 bases and J 4 bases, with 8 bases left between them.

The rearrangement uses TRBV6-2 or TRBV6-3 and TRBJ2-3, with D uncertain. Trimming stripped 0 bases from V and 5 bases from J, with 6 bases between. CDR3 length equals 13 residues. Germline CDR1 is MNHEY and CDR2 is SVGEGT. This chain's CDR3 is CASSYSSRDTQYF. CDR3 DNA sequence: TGTGCCAGCAGTTACTCGAGTCGAGATACGCAGTATTTT.

The gene calls are TRBV7-2 and TRBJ1-1; maybe TRBD1 (6 bases). Trimming removed 1 base from V and 0 bases from J, with 12 bases in between. Germline assignment: CDR1 SGHTA and CDR2 FQGNSA. The CDR3 covers 16 residues. DNA for the CDR3: TGTGCCAGCAGCTTAGTAGTGGGGGCGATGAACACTGAAGCTTTCTTT. Encoded protein: CASSLVVGAMNTEAFF. Together with reference TRBV7-2 and TRBJ1-1, the CDR3 gives the full variable domain: GAGVSQSPSNKVTEKGKDVELRCDPISGHTALYWYRQSLGQGLEFLIYFQGNSAPDKSGLPSDRFSAERTGGSVSTLTIQRTQQEDSAVYLCASSLVVGAMNTEAFFGQGTRLTVV.